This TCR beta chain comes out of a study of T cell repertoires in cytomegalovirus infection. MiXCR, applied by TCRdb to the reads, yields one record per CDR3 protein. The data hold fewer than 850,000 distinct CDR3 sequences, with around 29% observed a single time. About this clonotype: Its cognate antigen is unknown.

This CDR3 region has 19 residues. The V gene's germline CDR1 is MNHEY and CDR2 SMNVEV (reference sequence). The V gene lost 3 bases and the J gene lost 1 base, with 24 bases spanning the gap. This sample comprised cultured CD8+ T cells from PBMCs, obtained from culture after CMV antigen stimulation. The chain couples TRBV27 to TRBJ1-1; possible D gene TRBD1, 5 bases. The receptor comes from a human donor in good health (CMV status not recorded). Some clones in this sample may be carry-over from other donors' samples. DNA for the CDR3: TGTGCCAGCAGTTTTGAATCCGCGATACCAGGGTCACGGAACACTGAAGCTTTCTTT. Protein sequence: CASSFESAIPGSRNTEAFF.